A single T cell receptor beta chain is shown here with its context. Its antigen is unidentified. The data originate from a study of T cells expressing NK-cell markers. For the study at large: TCR beta repertoires came from sorted CD3+CD56+NKG2C+, CD3+CD56+NKG2C- and CD3+CD56-NKG2C+ T cells. Of eight sequenced donors, seven were HCMV-seropositive and one HCMV-seronegative. General study points: Over 5 donors carried dominant NKG2C+ clonotypes that made up roughly 1.0-7.0% of their CD8+ T cells. What remained unclear was the HCMV specificity of expanded NKG2C+ T cell clones.

The V gene's germline CDR1 is MDHEN and CDR2 SYDVKM. This CDR3 spans 12 amino acids. For each CDR3 protein, TCRdb gives one entry from its re-call of the 5' RACE reads, without DNA. Recorded for this sample: 440,000 or so distinct CDR3 sequences. The chain uses TRBV28 and TRBJ2-7; absent DNA, TCRdb's TRBD2 call cannot be checked. The sequenced material came from blood T cells: a sorted CD56 or NKG2C T cell subset, CD4+ or CD8+ T cells, or bulk PBMC T cells (not recorded which). The source of this sequence is a woman between 18 and 70 years old in good health. CDR3 sequence: CASSGSNYEQYF.